These T cell receptor beta chains were read from a single sample in a study of preoperative IRX-2 immunotherapy in early breast cancer. Libraries were prepared by immunoSEQ multiplex PCR; TCRdb keeps only in-frame clonotypes and omits some of them. The sample holds about 33,000 clones, under 90% seen once. Material: tumor tissue, obtained after IRX-2 immunotherapy. These receptors were collected from a human donor with breast cancer. The CDR3 runs from the conserved cysteine through the conserved F or W. A D gene is named only where the DNA matches it firmly. Some rows have no size entry. The others give once, few or many, or a class for an expanded clone.

D gene: -; V gene: TRBV11-3; J gene: TRBJ2-2; clone size: -; CDR3 DNA: TGTGCCAGCAGCTTTACAGGGTTAGGCACCGGGGAGCTGTTTTTT; CDR3 protein: CASSFTGLGTGELFF
D gene: -; V gene: TRBV19; J gene: TRBJ1-5; clone size: -; CDR3 DNA: TGTGCCAGTAGTATAGGGAGGGGGGGGCTGAATCAGCCCCAGCATTTT; CDR3 protein: CASSIGRGGLNQPQHF
D gene: -; V gene: TRBV12-5; J gene: TRBJ1-1; clone size: -; CDR3 DNA: TGTGCCAGCACCACTGGGGCGGGGAGCGGGGCTGAAGCTTTCTTT; CDR3 protein: CASTTGAGSGAEAFF
D gene: -; V gene: TRBV11-3; J gene: TRBJ1-6; clone size: few; CDR3 DNA: TGTGCCAGCAGCTTTTTCGGCGGCAATTCACCCCTCCACTTT; CDR3 protein: CASSFFGGNSPLHF
D gene: -; V gene: TRBV6-8; J gene: TRBJ1-2; clone size: once; CDR3 DNA: TGTGCCAGCAGTCGGGCCCAGATGTTGAGTGGCTACACCTTC; CDR3 protein: CASSRAQMLSGYTF
D gene: -; V gene: TRBV28; J gene: TRBJ2-3; clone size: -; CDR3 DNA: TGTGCCAGCAGTAGAGGAGGAACAGATACGCAGTATTTT; CDR3 protein: CASSRGGTDTQYF
D gene: TRBD2; V gene: TRBV28; J gene: TRBJ2-7; clone size: once; CDR3 DNA: TGTGCCAGCAGCACTAGCGGGATGCTCTCCTACGAGCAGTACTTC; CDR3 protein: CASSTSGMLSYEQYF
D gene: -; V gene: TRBV5-1; J gene: TRBJ1-2; clone size: -; CDR3 DNA: TGCGCCAGCACTCTTGACCAGGGAGGCTATGGCTACACCTTC; CDR3 protein: CASTLDQGGYGYTF
D gene: -; V gene: TRBV11-3; J gene: TRBJ2-7; clone size: few; CDR3 DNA: TGTGCCAGCAGCCAGGGGACTGGCGCCTACGAGCAGTACTTC; CDR3 protein: CASSQGTGAYEQYF
D gene: -; V gene: TRBV19; J gene: TRBJ1-1; clone size: -; CDR3 DNA: TGTGCCAGTAGTATATTAGCCAGCAAGAACACTGAAGCTTTCTTT; CDR3 protein: CASSILASKNTEAFF
D gene: -; V gene: TRBV10-2; J gene: TRBJ2-1; clone size: -; CDR3 DNA: TGCGCCAGCAGTGAGTTAGCTCACTACAATGAGCAGTTCTTC; CDR3 protein: CASSELAHYNEQFF
D gene: TRBD2; V gene: TRBV7-6; J gene: TRBJ2-7; clone size: -; CDR3 DNA: TGTGCCAGCAGCCCGGGGGGACTCTTTTACGAGCAGTACTTC; CDR3 protein: CASSPGGLFYEQYF
D gene: TRBD1; V gene: TRBV7-6; J gene: TRBJ1-3; clone size: -; CDR3 DNA: TGTGCCAGCAGCAGATGGACAGGCGACTCTGGAAACACCATATATTTT; CDR3 protein: CASSRWTGDSGNTIYF
D gene: -; V gene: TRBV30; J gene: TRBJ1-4; clone size: -; CDR3 DNA: TGTGCCTGGAACAGGGAGGGCTTGGCTAATGAAAAACTGTTTTTT; CDR3 protein: CAWNREGLANEKLFF
D gene: -; V gene: TRBV11-3; J gene: TRBJ2-3; clone size: -; CDR3 DNA: TGTGCCAGCAGCTTAGAACTGAGCACAGATACGCAGTATTTT; CDR3 protein: CASSLELSTDTQYF
D gene: -; V gene: TRBV5-1; J gene: TRBJ1-2; clone size: -; CDR3 DNA: TGCGCCAGCAGCTCGACAGGTTCTAACTATGGCTACACCTTC; CDR3 protein: CASSSTGSNYGYTF
D gene: -; V gene: TRBV6-4; J gene: TRBJ1-5; clone size: -; CDR3 DNA: TGTGCCAGCAGTTTGATGCAGTCCAATCAGCCCCAGCATTTT; CDR3 protein: CASSLMQSNQPQHF
D gene: -; V gene: TRBV19; J gene: TRBJ1-3; clone size: -; CDR3 DNA: TGTGCCAGTAGTACCGACTTCGCCGGCTCTGGAAACACCATATATTTT; CDR3 protein: CASSTDFAGSGNTIYF
D gene: -; V gene: TRBV6-8; J gene: TRBJ1-5; clone size: -; CDR3 DNA: TGTGCCAGCTACCAGACAGCTTCCGTGGGTCAGCCCCAGCATTTT; CDR3 protein: CASYQTASVGQPQHF
D gene: -; V gene: TRBV7-7; J gene: TRBJ1-4; clone size: -; CDR3 DNA: TGTGCCAGCAGCTTAGCGGGGGGAAATGAAAAACTGTTTTTT; CDR3 protein: CASSLAGGNEKLFF
D gene: TRBD2; V gene: TRBV19; J gene: TRBJ2-3; clone size: -; CDR3 DNA: TGTGCCAGTACGCTAGCGGGTACGCAGTATTTT; CDR3 protein: CASTLAGTQYF
D gene: TRBD1; V gene: TRBV6-8; J gene: TRBJ2-3; clone size: -; CDR3 DNA: TGTGCCATCAGTGTACGACCGGGACAGGGCACAGATACGCAGTATTTT; CDR3 protein: CAISVRPGQGTDTQYF
D gene: TRBD2; V gene: TRBV19; J gene: TRBJ2-1; clone size: -; CDR3 DNA: TGTGCCAGTAGGGGGACTAGCGGGAGCTCCTACAATGAGCAGTTCTTC; CDR3 protein: CASRGTSGSSYNEQFF
D gene: -; V gene: TRBV6-8; J gene: TRBJ1-6; clone size: -; CDR3 DNA: TGTGCCAGCTACGACCAGGGAAATTCACCCCTCCACTTT; CDR3 protein: CASYDQGNSPLHF
D gene: TRBD1; V gene: TRBV7-2; J gene: TRBJ1-1; clone size: -; CDR3 DNA: TGTGCCAGCAGCGCAGGGGGTAACACTGAAGCTTTCTTT; CDR3 protein: CASSAGGNTEAFF
D gene: TRBD2; V gene: TRBV30; J gene: TRBJ2-3; clone size: -; CDR3 DNA: TGTGCCTGGAGCTCTGGCGGGAGCGCAGATACGCAGTATTTT; CDR3 protein: CAWSSGGSADTQYF
D gene: TRBD2; V gene: TRBV10-3; J gene: TRBJ2-1; clone size: -; CDR3 DNA: TGTGCCATCAGTGAGTCACATGGACTAGCGGGATTCTACAATGAGCAGTTCTTC; CDR3 protein: CAISESHGLAGFYNEQFF
D gene: TRBD2; V gene: TRBV6-8; J gene: TRBJ2-3; clone size: -; CDR3 DNA: TGTGCCAGCAGTTACAAGGGACTAGCAAATACGCAGTATTTT; CDR3 protein: CASSYKGLANTQYF
D gene: TRBD1; V gene: TRBV19; J gene: TRBJ1-1; clone size: -; CDR3 DNA: TGTGCCAGTAGTATCAGGGGGGCGACGAACACTGAAGCTTTCTTT; CDR3 protein: CASSIRGATNTEAFF
D gene: TRBD2; V gene: TRBV2; J gene: TRBJ2-3; clone size: -; CDR3 DNA: TGTGCCAGCAGTGAAGCGGCGGGAGGATTAATTAGCACAGATACGCAGTATTTT; CDR3 protein: CASSEAAGGLISTDTQYF
D gene: -; V gene: TRBV6-8; J gene: TRBJ1-2; clone size: -; CDR3 DNA: TGTGCCAGCAGTTACACCTCCGGGACACAAAACTATGGCTACACCTTC; CDR3 protein: CASSYTSGTQNYGYTF
D gene: TRBD1; V gene: TRBV28; J gene: TRBJ1-2; clone size: once; CDR3 DNA: TGTGCCAGCAGCGGACAGGGGGACTATGGCTACACCTTC; CDR3 protein: CASSGQGDYGYTF
D gene: -; V gene: TRBV11-3; J gene: TRBJ1-4; clone size: once; CDR3 DNA: TGTGCCAGCAGCTTCAGGGATGCTAATGAAAAACTGTTTTTT; CDR3 protein: CASSFRDANEKLFF
D gene: -; V gene: TRBV1; J gene: TRBJ1-3; clone size: -; CDR3 DNA: TGCGCCAGCAGCCAAGTCCGATCCACAGGGGGCTCTGGAAACACCATATATTTT; CDR3 protein: CASSQVRSTGGSGNTIYF
D gene: -; V gene: TRBV28; J gene: TRBJ1-1; clone size: -; CDR3 DNA: TGTGCCAGCAGTAAGACTGGGGTTCGGGGTTTAATGAACACTGAAGCTTTCTTT; CDR3 protein: CASSKTGVRGLMNTEAFF
D gene: TRBD2; V gene: TRBV11-3; J gene: TRBJ2-3; clone size: once; CDR3 DNA: TGTGCCAGCAGCTTGGGACTAGGGTGGAGCACAGATACGCAGTATTTT; CDR3 protein: CASSLGLGWSTDTQYF
D gene: -; V gene: TRBV7-6; J gene: TRBJ1-1; clone size: -; CDR3 DNA: TGTGCCAGCAGCCCCCGGACAACGAACACTGAAGCTTTCTTT; CDR3 protein: CASSPRTTNTEAFF
D gene: -; V gene: TRBV28; J gene: TRBJ1-2; clone size: -; CDR3 DNA: TGTGCCAGCAGTTGGGCGGAAAACCTTAACTATGGCTACACCTTC; CDR3 protein: CASSWAENLNYGYTF
D gene: -; V gene: TRBV19; J gene: TRBJ1-3; clone size: -; CDR3 DNA: TGTGCCAGTAGTTTGCGCGAGGGAAACACCATATATTTT; CDR3 protein: CASSLREGNTIYF
D gene: -; V gene: TRBV5-1; J gene: TRBJ1-1; clone size: -; CDR3 DNA: TGCGCCAGCAGCTTGGGGTTCGCGGGACAGAACACTGAAGCTTTCTTT; CDR3 protein: CASSLGFAGQNTEAFF
D gene: -; V gene: TRBV12-5; J gene: TRBJ1-3; clone size: -; CDR3 DNA: TGTGCTAGTGGTTTGGTACTAGGGAGGTCTTACTCTGGAAACACCATATATTTT; CDR3 protein: CASGLVLGRSYSGNTIYF
D gene: TRBD1; V gene: TRBV7-4; J gene: TRBJ1-1; clone size: -; CDR3 DNA: TGTGCCAGCAGCGCCGACAGGGTGACTGAAGCTTTCTTT; CDR3 protein: CASSADRVTEAFF
D gene: TRBD1; V gene: TRBV19; J gene: TRBJ1-3; clone size: -; CDR3 DNA: TGTGCCAGTAGGAGGGACAGCACTGGAAACACCATATATTTT; CDR3 protein: CASRRDSTGNTIYF
D gene: -; V gene: TRBV6-8; J gene: TRBJ2-2; clone size: -; CDR3 DNA: TGTGCCAGCAGCTGGGACAATCCCTCGAACACCGGGGAGCTGTTTTTT; CDR3 protein: CASSWDNPSNTGELFF
D gene: -; V gene: TRBV19; J gene: TRBJ1-4; clone size: -; CDR3 DNA: TGTGCCAGTAGTACCCAGGGAAAGGCAACTAATGAAAAACTGTTTTTT; CDR3 protein: CASSTQGKATNEKLFF
D gene: -; V gene: TRBV11-3; J gene: TRBJ2-4; clone size: -; CDR3 DNA: TGTGCCAGCAGGGTGGGTACGTTGAAGGTAGCCAAAAACATTCAGTACTTC; CDR3 protein: CASRVGTLKVAKNIQYF
D gene: -; V gene: TRBV30; J gene: TRBJ2-5; clone size: -; CDR3 DNA: TGTGCCGGGACGCCTACTGCTAGGGGAGAGACCCAGTACTTC; CDR3 protein: CAGTPTARGETQYF
D gene: -; V gene: TRBV19; J gene: TRBJ1-4; clone size: few; CDR3 DNA: TGTGCCAGTAGTGAGAGACAGGATCCTAATGAAAAACTGTTTTTT; CDR3 protein: CASSERQDPNEKLFF
D gene: -; V gene: TRBV6-8; J gene: TRBJ2-3; clone size: -; CDR3 DNA: TGTGCCAGCAGTTCCGGGACAGATACGCAGTATTTT; CDR3 protein: CASSSGTDTQYF
D gene: -; V gene: TRBV19; J gene: TRBJ1-2; clone size: -; CDR3 DNA: TGTGCCAGTAGTATACGTAGGCCAGGGAATGGCTACACCTTC; CDR3 protein: CASSIRRPGNGYTF
D gene: TRBD1; V gene: TRBV6-8; J gene: TRBJ2-7; clone size: -; CDR3 DNA: TGTGCCAGCAGTTACTCGACAGGGGTTAAATCCTACGAGCAGTACTTC; CDR3 protein: CASSYSTGVKSYEQYF
D gene: -; V gene: TRBV11-3; J gene: TRBJ2-2; clone size: -; CDR3 DNA: TGTGCCAGCAGCTTGGGGACGTCGGCGGGAAGACTACTCGGGGAGCTGTTTTTT; CDR3 protein: CASSLGTSAGRLLGELFF
D gene: -; V gene: TRBV30; J gene: TRBJ1-1; clone size: -; CDR3 DNA: TGTGCCTGGAGTTGGGTCTCAATGGGCACTGAAGCTTTCTTT; CDR3 protein: CAWSWVSMGTEAFF